This T cell receptor (beta chain) was identified during a study of blood T cell repertoires in COVID-19. About the research overall: PBMCs, B-cell-depleted T cells, or T cells were the source of the cDNA or gDNA that made up the material.

This CDR3 region has 14 residues. Trimming shortened V by 6 bases and J by 8 bases, and 16 bases separated the two germline ends. Germline-derived CDR1 and CDR2 are MDHEN and SYDVKM. As originally analysed: Researchers report that nucleated cell counts were estimated from reference gene primer amplification. Sequencing was performed with immunoSEQ multiplex PCR; in TCRdb, only in-frame clones are kept and a portion is missing. V and J calls and clone size are as listed in that table; D and trimming were resolved from the DNA. The sample yields about 48,000 clones, approximately 84% seen once. Those enrolled in Seattle joined during active infection and were followed longitudinally afterward.

The sequence was collected from a woman at least 80 years old with COVID-19, enrolled during active disease. This chain joins TRBV28 and TRBJ1-4; TRBD1 is a possible D gene (6 bases). The specimen sequenced was peripheral blood. In nucleotides, the CDR3 is TGTGCCAGCAGCTTGTTCAGGGGCGGCGAAAAACTGTTTTTT. It codes for CASSLFRGGEKLFF.